What follows describes a single T cell receptor beta chain. Described time point: naive CD8 control sorted from an acute-time-point sample. Acute primary HCV infection: positive HCV RNA or antibody test after negative test within 24 weeks. Produced via immunoSEQ multiplex PCR; TCRdb's table is partial and in-frame only. The sample includes around 34,000 clones, around nine tenths of them seen just once. This sample is drawn from a study of CD8 T cells in acute hepatitis C reinfection. Sample: naive CD8+ T cells from PBMCs. The clonotype comes from a man younger than 40 with chronic hepatitis C.

Here the CDR3 reads CASSPRGGRTGELFF. The DNA for the CDR3 is TGCGCCAGCAGCCCTCGGGGGGGCCGTACCGGGGAGCTGTTTTTT. This chain connects TRBV4-1 to TRBJ2-2; 8 bases align to TRBD2. Germline loops: CDR1 MGHRA, CDR2 YSYEKL. With 4 bases clipped from V and 5 bases from J, the junction kept 6 bases outside the gene matches. The CDR3 is 15 amino acids.